This T cell receptor beta chain was sequenced for a study of regulatory T cells in long-lasting Graves disease. On the study more broadly: Antithyroid drugs had been taken under 3 months by newly diagnosed Graves' patients. General study results and limits: Persistent cases favored TRBV28, TRBJ1-2 and TRBJ2-5. TCR diversity was lower in persistent Graves' patients than in newly diagnosed ones.

Time point: newly diagnosed GD, antithyroid drugs for less than 3 months. The TCR library was made from RNA extracted from PBMCs. This clonotype was seen a handful of times. Its antigen is not identified. The TCR beta library used iRepertoire HTBI primers with Arm-PCR amplification of CDR3. TCRdb re-analysed the multiplex PCR reads in MiXCR, keeping a single row per CDR3 protein. Here the sample spans about 620,000 distinct CDR3 sequences, under 20% being singletons. After removal of 5 bases from V and 4 bases from J, the junction contained 10 bases not matched to a gene. There are 15 residues in the CDR3. Germline loops: CDR1 SGDLS, CDR2 YYNGEE. These data are also associated with another study on T cells in Graves' hyperthyroidism and ophthalmopathy. This second report adds: Before onset, ophthalmopathy was predicted by the model a median approximately 6.6 months earlier.

The material sequenced was peripheral blood mononuclear cells (PBMCs), taken at new diagnosis, from a patient treated with antithyroid drugs. The sequence was collected from a woman younger than 45 with Graves disease. V and J are TRBV9 and TRBJ2-3, with 7 bases identical to TRBD2. CDR3 region: CASSESGVPADTQYF. In DNA form, the CDR3 reads TGTGCCAGCAGTGAAAGCGGGGTCCCCGCAGATACGCAGTATTTT.